Many counts were recorded for the clone carrying this T cell receptor (beta chain). Antigen unknown. This specimen comes from a study of T cells in Graves' hyperthyroidism and ophthalmopathy. What was amplified from RNA transcripts were TCR beta CDR3 regions. TCR CDR3 regions were first amplified by RT-PCR with HTBI primers. TCRdb itself ran the multiplex PCR reads through MiXCR, one entry per CDR3 protein. This sample has 410,000 or so distinct CDR3 sequences; about 15% occur once, and the top ten carry about 13%. V was clipped by 0 bases and J by 2 bases; unmatched bases: 6. The germline V gene encodes CDR1 MGHRA and CDR2 YSYEKL. This CDR3 is built from 16 residues. Findings of the study overall: Most thyroid clonotypes that were expanded above 0.001 also turned up in blood.

The clonotype comes from a man aged 18 to 30 with Graves' ophthalmopathy. The sample was blood. This chain uses TRBV4-1 with TRBJ2-7, with TRBD1 matching over 8 bases. CDR3 sequence (DNA): TGCGCCAGCAGCCAAGATAACCAGGGGGCAACCTACGAGCAGTACTTC. Protein: CASSQDNQGATYEQYF.